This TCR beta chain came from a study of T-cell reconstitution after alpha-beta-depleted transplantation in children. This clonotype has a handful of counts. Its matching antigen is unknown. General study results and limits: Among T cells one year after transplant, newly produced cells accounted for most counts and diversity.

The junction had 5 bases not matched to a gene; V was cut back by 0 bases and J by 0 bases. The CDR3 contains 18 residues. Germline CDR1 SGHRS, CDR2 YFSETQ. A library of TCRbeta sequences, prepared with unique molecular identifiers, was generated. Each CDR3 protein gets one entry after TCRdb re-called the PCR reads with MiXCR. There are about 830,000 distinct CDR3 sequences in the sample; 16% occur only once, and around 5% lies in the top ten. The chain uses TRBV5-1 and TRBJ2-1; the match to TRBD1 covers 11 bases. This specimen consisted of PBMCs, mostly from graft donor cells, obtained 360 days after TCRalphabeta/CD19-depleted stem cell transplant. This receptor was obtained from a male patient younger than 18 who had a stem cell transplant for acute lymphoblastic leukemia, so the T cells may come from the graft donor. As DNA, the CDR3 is TGCGCCAGCAGCTTGGTCCCGGGACAGGGGGTCTCCTACAATGAGCAGTTCTTC. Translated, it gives CASSLVPGQGVSYNEQFF. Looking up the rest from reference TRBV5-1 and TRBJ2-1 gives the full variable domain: KAGVTQTPRYLIKTRGQQVTLSCSPISGHRSVSWYQQTPGQGLQFLFEYFSETQRNKGNFPGRFSGRQFSNSRSEMNVSTLELGDSALYLCASSLVPGQGVSYNEQFFGPGTRLTVL.